One sample yielded the 29 T cell receptor beta chains listed below, sequenced in a study of response to subunit inactivated influenza vaccine. TCRdb passed the RT-PCR reads through MiXCR, listing each CDR3 protein once. There are around 300,000 distinct CDR3 sequences in the sample; approximately 21% occur only once, and about 9.3% lies in the top ten. The starting material was PBMCs from blood, obtained about 20 months after vaccination. The receptors originated from a man aged 50-75 years who received an inactivated influenza vaccine.

CDR3 bases: TGTGCCACCAGTGCATACAATGAGCAGTTCTTC. It is translated as CATSAYNEQFF. The chain couples TRBV24-1 to TRBJ2-1; D ambiguous. CDR3 size: 11 residues. The germline CDR1 and CDR2 sequences are KGHDR and SFDVKD. V was cut by 5 bases and J by 4 bases, with 2 bases left in between.

This clonotype was seen a few times. The rearrangement uses TRBV20-1 and TRBJ1-5; D is unclear. V was pared by 6 bases and J by 9 bases, with 15 bases between. This CDR3 region has 12 residues. The germline V gene has CDR1 DFQATT and CDR2 SNEGSKA (reference sequence). The CDR3 sequence is CSASRDRRPQHF. CDR3 DNA: TGCAGTGCCTCTCGGGATCGGCGGCCCCAGCATTTT.

The chain has TRBV2 and TRBJ2-7; 7 positions match TRBD1. V shed 6 bases and J 2 bases; nucleotides not matched to a gene: 10. Germline V gene data show CDR1 as SNHLY and CDR2 as FYNNEI. CDR3 length equals 15 residues. CDR3 sequence (DNA): TGTGCCAGCAGGGGACAGATCCAGGGGGCCTACGAGCAGTACTTC. Translating it yields CASRGQIQGAYEQYF.

As to this clonotype: A read error may be the cause here, since a much bigger clone is one base away. This rearrangement joins TRBV7-7 to TRBJ2-1, with TRBD2 matching 11 bases. This CDR3 has 16 amino acids. In germline, CDR1 is SSHAT, CDR2 FNYEAQ (reference sequence). The CDR3 protein is CASSPHSGRALNERFF. CDR3 sequence (DNA): TGTGCCAGCAGCCCACATAGCGGGAGGGCCCTCAATGAGCGGTTCTTC.

The chain has TRBV5-5 and TRBJ1-2; no firm D call. Germline lookup yields CDR1 SGHKS and CDR2 YYEKEE (reference sequence). The ends were cut back, 6 bases at V and 2 bases at J, with 20 bases in the middle. This CDR3 is built from 16 residues. In nucleotides, the CDR3 is TGTGCCAGCACCCGAGAAAGTGCAGAGATCAACTATGGCTACACCTTC. This sequence encodes CASTRESAEINYGYTF.

In this sample, this clonotype turned up a few times. V usage is TRBV5-1 and J usage is TRBJ2-3; maybe TRBD1 (5 bases). CDR1 is SGHRS and CDR2 is YFSETQ in the germline V gene. The CDR3 has 15 residues. The ends were cut back, 0 bases at V and 4 bases at J, with 12 bases in the middle. CDR3 loop: CASSLVGQGADTQYF. The CDR3 DNA reads as TGCGCCAGCAGCTTGGTGGGGCAGGGTGCAGATACGCAGTATTTT.

This clonotype was counted ten times or more. The rearrangement links TRBV30 to TRBJ1-2, with 7 bases fitting TRBD1. This CDR3 region has 14 residues. V trimming: 5 bases; J trimming: 0 bases; junction bases outside the gene matches: 6. Germline-derived CDR1 and CDR2 are GTSNPN and SVGIG (reference sequence). The CDR3 coding sequence is TGTGCCTGGGGACAGGTCCCAGCTAACTATGGCTACACCTTC. Translation gives CAWGQVPANYGYTF.

The rearrangement uses TRBV4-1 and TRBJ2-7, with D unresolved. Germline-derived CDR1 and CDR2 are MGHRA and YSYEKL. V lost 1 base to trimming and J lost 0 bases, with 7 bases between them. The CDR3 consists of 14 residues. The CDR3 region is CASSQVRYSYEQYF. The CDR3 DNA reads as TGCGCCAGCAGCCAAGTTCGCTACTCCTACGAGCAGTACTTC.

The chain carries TRBV20-1 and TRBJ2-3; 8 positions match TRBD1. V was clipped by 0 bases and J by 3 bases; unmatched bases: 8. CDR1 and CDR2 (germline): DFQATT, SNEGSKA (reference sequence). The CDR3 loop spans 16 amino acids. The CDR3 loop reads CSARDLAGGQTDTQYF. The CDR3 coding sequence is TGCAGTGCTAGAGATTTGGCAGGGGGCCAAACAGATACGCAGTATTTT.

The chain uses TRBV20-1 and TRBJ2-3; no definite D call. This CDR3 has 13 residues. Germline V gene lookup returns CDR1 DFQATT and CDR2 SNEGSKA (reference sequence). V was cut by 3 bases and J by 1 base, with 8 bases left in between. CDR3 nucleotide sequence: TGCAGTGCTAGGCGCTTGGGCACAGATACGCAGTATTTT. Encoded protein: CSARRLGTDTQYF.

This clonotype was recorded a few times. The J gene is TRBJ2-7, the V gene TRBV5-1; 9 bases fit TRBD2. This CDR3 has 15 residues. Trimming took 0 bases from V and 4 from J; bases not matched to a gene: 5. Germline-derived CDR1 and CDR2 are SGHRS and YFSETQ. CDR3 nucleotide sequence: TGCGCCAGCAGCTTGGGACTAGCGGCCGGGTACGAGCAGTACTTC. This translates into CASSLGLAAGYEQYF.

There are a few counts of this clonotype. This chain joins TRBV10-1 and TRBJ1-5; 8 positions match TRBD1. The J segment lost 14 bases and the V segment lost 8 bases, leaving 8 bases of the junction unmatched. Germline-derived CDR1 and CDR2 are WNHNN and SYGVQD (reference sequence). CDR3 length: 11 amino acids. This CDR3 is CASRWTGSEHF. The CDR3 DNA reads TGCGCCAGCCGATGGACAGGGTCAGAGCATTTT.

This clonotype has a handful of counts. The chain uses TRBV6-2 or TRBV6-3 and TRBJ2-1; D tentatively reads TRBD1 or TRBD2 (5 bases each). V lost 7 bases and J lost 5, with 27 bases in between. The CDR3 runs to 18 residues. In germline, CDR1 is MNHEY, CDR2 SVGEGT. In nucleotides, the CDR3 is TGTGCCAGCACCATCGACCGCCCCGGGACCTTAAGGCACAATGAGCAGTTCTTC. Its protein is CASTIDRPGTLRHNEQFF.

V and J are TRBV14 and TRBJ2-1, with 7 bases fitting TRBD1. The V gene's germline CDR1 is SGHDN and CDR2 FVKESK. The J segment lost 4 bases and the V segment lost 3 bases, leaving 12 bases of the junction unmatched. This CDR3 is 17 amino acids long. CDR3 sequence: CASSQDTGVGWYNEQFF. In DNA, the CDR3 is TGTGCCAGCAGCCAGGATACAGGGGTTGGTTGGTACAATGAGCAGTTCTTC.

In this sample, this clonotype turned up many times. The chain employs TRBV6-1 and TRBJ1-1; a weak D match, TRBD1 (5 bases). The ends were cut back, 6 bases at V and 2 bases at J, with 10 bases in the middle. Germline values: CDR1 MNHNS, CDR2 SASEGT. The CDR3 is made up of 13 amino acids. CDR3 nucleotides: TGTGCCAGCAGCATCAGGGTTAACACTGAAGCTTTCTTT. Protein sequence: CASSIRVNTEAFF.

This clonotype is labeled medium-sized. J is TRBJ2-2 and V is TRBV2; TRBD1 agrees at 7 bases. Per germline, CDR1 SNHLY and CDR2 FYNNEI. J was trimmed by 0 bases and V by 8 bases; bases with no gene match: 15. CDR3 length: 18 amino acids. This chain's CDR3 is CASYLRGQSPTNTGELFF. CDR3 bases: TGTGCCAGCTACCTGAGGGGACAGTCCCCTACGAACACCGGGGAGCTGTTTTTT.

This chain uses TRBV6-2 or TRBV6-3 with TRBJ1-2; TRBD1 is a possible D gene (5 bases). V shed 7 bases and J shed 2 bases, with 17 bases lying between them. Germline V gene lookup returns CDR1 MNHEY and CDR2 SVGEGT. The CDR3 spans 15 residues. CDR3 bases: TGTGCCAGCACGCCCCGGGGCAGCAGAAACTATGGCTACACCTTC. This sequence encodes CASTPRGSRNYGYTF.

This chain joins TRBV27 and TRBJ2-7; no firm D call. Germline CDR1 MNHEY, CDR2 SMNVEV (reference sequence). CDR3 size: 14 residues. The V end was cut by 9 bases, the J end by 2 bases, with 17 bases between. This CDR3 is CASRSIQIPYEQYF. CDR3 DNA sequence: TGTGCCAGTCGGTCAATCCAGATTCCCTACGAGCAGTACTTC.

This clonotype occurred a few times. The chain carries TRBV28 and TRBJ2-7; D is ambiguous. V was pared by 2 bases and J by 5 bases, with 1 base between. CDR1 is MDHEN and CDR2 is SYDVKM in the germline V gene. The CDR3 has 10 residues. Written as DNA, the CDR3 is TGTGCCAGCAGTTTAAACGAGCAGTACTTC. This codes for CASSLNEQYF.

This clonotype was seen more than once but under ten times. This chain uses TRBV4-2 with TRBJ1-3; TRBD1 might be the D (5 bases). Germline V gene lookup returns CDR1 LGHNA and CDR2 YNFKEQ. The V end lost 0 bases, the J end lost 6 bases, and 9 bases lay between the germline ends. CDR3 size: 14 residues. The DNA of the CDR3 is TGTGCCAGCAGCCAAGAGTCCAGGGCAAACACCATATATTTT. Its translation is CASSQESRANTIYF.

This clonotype was found a few times. The chain joins TRBV24-1 to TRBJ2-1; the match to TRBD2 covers 10 bases. The CDR3 is made up of 16 amino acids. Germline loops: CDR1 KGHDR, CDR2 SFDVKD. V shed 6 bases, J shed 6 bases, and the junction held 10 bases outside the gene matches. The CDR3 protein is CATSITSGISINEQFF. CDR3 DNA: TGTGCCACCAGTATAACTAGCGGGATTTCAATCAATGAGCAGTTCTTC.

In its sample, this clonotype was seen many times. This chain links TRBV7-7 with TRBJ2-2; perhaps D is TRBD1 or TRBD2 (5 bases each). The V gene lost 5 bases and the J gene lost 8 bases, with 18 bases spanning the gap. The CDR3 loop spans 15 amino acids. Germline CDR1 reads SSHAT; CDR2 reads FNYEAQ (reference sequence). The CDR3 spells CASSPDSEGSGELFF. The DNA for the CDR3 is TGTGCCAGCAGCCCAGACAGCGAGGGTTCGGGGGAGCTGTTTTTT.

The sample holds a few counts of this clonotype. The chain couples TRBV20-1 to TRBJ1-1; the D gene is possibly TRBD1 (5 bases). The CDR3 loop spans 13 amino acids. With 4 bases removed from V and 4 bases from J, the gap between germline ends came to 13 bases. The germline V gene encodes CDR1 DFQATT and CDR2 SNEGSKA (reference sequence). CDR3 sequence: CSAIRVVGTEAFF. For the CDR3, the DNA is TGCAGTGCTATCAGGGTAGTTGGCACTGAAGCTTTCTTT.

This clonotype was detected a few times. The chain couples TRBV7-9 to TRBJ2-2, with D uncertain. The CDR3 runs 12 residues. CDR1 is SEHNR and CDR2 is FQNEAQ in the germline V gene (reference sequence). V shed 5 bases and J shed 7 bases, with 8 bases lying between them. The CDR3 coding sequence is TGTGCCAGCAGCCACCTCATCGGGGAGCTGTTTTTT. Translated, it gives CASSHLIGELFF.

This clonotype has ten or more counts. The chain carries TRBV3-1 and TRBJ1-6, with 8 bases aligning to TRBD1. In germline, CDR1 is LGHDT, CDR2 YNNKEL (reference sequence). Unmatched junction bases numbered 3, after V lost 1 base and J lost 10 bases. The CDR3 totals 14 residues. The CDR3 sequence: CASSQGTGSSPLHF. CDR3 sequence (DNA): TGTGCCAGCAGCCAAGGGACAGGGTCGTCACCCCTCCACTTT.

This chain connects TRBV20-1 to TRBJ1-4; a weak D match, TRBD1 (6 bases). This CDR3 spans 15 amino acids. Germline V gene data show CDR1 as DFQATT and CDR2 as SNEGSKA (reference sequence). Trimming took off 3 bases at V and 0 bases at J, with 11 bases between the two ends. The CDR3 loop is CSASAQGATNEKLFF. For the CDR3, the DNA is TGCAGTGCTAGTGCACAGGGTGCAACTAATGAAAAACTGTTTTTT.

The chain recombines TRBV20-1 with TRBJ2-7; the D is unclear. The CDR3 extends over 11 amino acids. CDR1 DFQATT and CDR2 SNEGSKA come from the germline V gene (reference sequence). Trimming stripped 3 bases from V and 2 bases from J, with 5 bases between. CDR3 nucleotides: TGCAGTGCTAGCCCTACCTACGAGCAGTACTTC. Encoded protein: CSASPTYEQYF.

The chain uses TRBV20-1 and TRBJ2-7; 13 positions agree with TRBD2. Germline values: CDR1 DFQATT, CDR2 SNEGSKA (reference sequence). The CDR3 totals 13 residues. V lost 6 bases to trimming and J lost 9 bases; unmatched junction nucleotides: 8. The CDR3 region has the DNA TGCAGTGCAACCGGGACTAGCGGGAAATTGCAGTACTTC. Translating gives CSATGTSGKLQYF.

This clonotype was counted only a few times. This chain joins TRBV5-1 and TRBJ2-1; TRBD2 agrees at 10 bases. This CDR3 is built from 17 residues. The J segment lost 3 bases and the V segment lost 1 base, leaving 7 bases of the junction unmatched. Germline CDR1 and CDR2: SGHRS and YFSETQ. CDR3 loop: CASSLRTSGINYNEQFF. CDR3 DNA sequence: TGCGCCAGCAGCTTGAGAACTAGCGGGATTAACTACAATGAGCAGTTCTTC.